These 21 T cell receptor beta chains came from one sample sequenced in a study of T cell changes during pregnancy in multiple sclerosis. Clones were sequenced by immunoSEQ multiplex PCR, and TCRdb holds only the in-frame ones, with some missing. In the table there are about 55,000 clones, about nine tenths of which are singletons. Here the sequenced sample was CD4+ T cells from peripheral blood mononuclear cells, taken in the first trimester of pregnancy. These receptors were obtained from a female donor with multiple sclerosis, enrolled in a pregnancy study.

This clone appeared a single time. The V gene is TRBV7-2, the J gene TRBJ2-1, with D perhaps matching TRBD2 (6 bases). Germline lookup yields CDR1 SGHTA and CDR2 FQGNSA. V was shortened by 0 bases and J by 0 bases, with 6 bases between the two germline ends. This CDR3 contains 15 residues. CDR3 amino acids: CASSLAGSSYNEQFF. CDR3 DNA: TGTGCCAGCAGCTTAGCCGGGAGCTCCTACAATGAGCAGTTCTTC.

The chain joins TRBV18 to TRBJ1-4; D is uncertain. The CDR3 runs 14 residues. CDR1 is KGHSH and CDR2 is LQKENI in the germline V gene. The germline V and J ends were trimmed by 4 bases and 3 bases, with 9 bases remaining between them. The CDR3 here is CASSLRLANEKLFF. The CDR3 DNA follows: TGTGCCAGCTCACTCAGACTGGCTAATGAAAAACTGTTTTTT.

This clone was observed a single time. This chain connects TRBV7-2 to TRBJ2-5; 9 nucleotides match TRBD2. There are 16 residues in the CDR3. Germline V gene lookup returns CDR1 SGHTA and CDR2 FQGNSA. Trimming took 5 bases from V and 5 from J; bases not matched to a gene: 12. The CDR3 bases are TGTGCCAGCAGCCTATTTTTGCGGGGGGGAGGGGAGACCCAGTACTTC. Translating gives CASSLFLRGGGETQYF.

In its sample, this clone was seen once. The genes are TRBV21-1 and TRBJ2-7; TRBD2, the table's D call, was not compared with the DNA. TRBV21-1 is a documented pseudogene. The CDR3 totals 14 residues. Written as DNA, the CDR3 is TGTGCCATCCTTAGACTAGCGGGACCCTACGAGCAGTACTTC. Amino acids: CAILRLAGPYEQYF.

This clone has a single count. The V gene is TRBV2, the J gene TRBJ1-5; weak D call: TRBD1 (5 bases). V dropped 7 bases and J dropped 1 base, with 11 bases sitting between them. The germline V gene has CDR1 SNHLY and CDR2 FYNNEI. The CDR3 spans 14 residues. For the CDR3, the DNA is TGTGCCAGCAAGGGGCGTGAGAGCAATCAGCCCCAGCATTTT. Translated: CASKGRESNQPQHF.

The chain couples TRBV7-6 to TRBJ2-5, with D unresolved. V was pared by 1 base and J by 5 bases, with 5 bases between. CDR1 is SGHVS and CDR2 is FNYEAQ in the germline V gene. The CDR3 runs to 12 residues. Here the CDR3 reads CASSLVQETQYF. CDR3 nucleotide sequence: TGTGCCAGCAGCTTAGTTCAGGAGACCCAGTACTTC.

V is TRBV5-1 and J is TRBJ1-4, with TRBD1 matching 9 bases. Germline V gene data show CDR1 as SGHRS and CDR2 as YFSETQ. The CDR3 is 15 residues long. V shed 4 bases and J 7 bases; nucleotides not matched to a gene: 8. CDR3: CASSPAGQGGEKLFF. In DNA, the CDR3 is TGCGCCAGCAGCCCCGCGGGACAGGGTGGTGAAAAACTGTTTTTT. Looking up the rest from reference TRBV5-1 and TRBJ1-4 gives the full variable domain: KAGVTQTPRYLIKTRGQQVTLSCSPISGHRSVSWYQQTPGQGLQFLFEYFSETQRNKGNFPGRFSGRQFSNSRSEMNVSTLELGDSALYLCASSPAGQGGEKLFFGSGTQLSVL.

This chain uses TRBV19 with TRBJ2-2; D is possibly TRBD2 (6 bases). The ends were cut back, 5 bases at V and 7 bases at J, with 20 bases in the middle. This CDR3 has 16 amino acids. Germline V gene data show CDR1 as LNHDA and CDR2 as SQIVND (reference sequence). DNA of the CDR3: TGTGCCAGTAGTTCACGCACCGGGAGTAGAAGCGGGGAGCTGTTTTTT. The encoded protein is CASSSRTGSRSGELFF.

This clone was observed once. The rearrangement uses TRBV28 and TRBJ1-3, with D unresolved. Germline CDR1 MDHEN, CDR2 SYDVKM. Trimming took off 2 bases at V and 0 bases at J, with 8 bases between the two ends. There are 15 residues in the CDR3. The CDR3 is CASSLVGSSGNTIYF. CDR3 nucleotide sequence: TGTGCCAGCAGTTTAGTGGGGAGCTCTGGAAACACCATATATTTT.

This clone has a single count. The chain recombines TRBV14 with TRBJ1-2, with D unresolved. This CDR3 spans 14 amino acids. Trimming cost V 1 base and J 7 bases, with 13 bases left between them. Per the germline V gene, CDR1 is SGHDN and CDR2 is FVKESK. In nucleotides, the CDR3 is TGTGCCAGCAGCCAAGTCGTCCGCGACTCTGGCTACACCTTC. Translation: CASSQVVRDSGYTF.

This clone was detected a few times. V is TRBV18 and J is TRBJ2-1; TRBD1 aligns across 8 bases. CDR1 is KGHSH, CDR2 LQKENI, per germline. This CDR3 comprises 15 residues. V shed 5 bases, J shed 7 bases, and the junction held 10 bases outside the gene matches. The CDR3 nucleotides are TGTGCCAGCTCAACCCGGACAGGGCGAGAGAATGAGCAGTTCTTC. Its protein is CASSTRTGRENEQFF. Drawing the rest from reference TRBV18 and TRBJ2-1, the complete variable domain is NAGVMQNPRHLVRRRGQEARLRCSPMKGHSHVYWYRQLPEEGLKFMVYLQKENIIDESGMPKERFSAEFPKEGPSILRIQQVVRGDSAAYFCASSTRTGRENEQFFGPGTRLTVL.

The rearrangement links TRBV5-4 to TRBJ2-1, with TRBD2 identical over 10 bases. V trimming: 1 base; J trimming: 3 bases; junction bases outside the gene matches: 7. Germline V lookup: CDR1 SGHNT, CDR2 YYREEE (reference sequence). This CDR3 has 17 residues. CDR3 DNA sequence: TGTGCCAGCAGCTTGTTGACTAGCGGGTCCTTCTACAATGAGCAGTTCTTC. It specifies CASSLLTSGSFYNEQFF.

The chain employs TRBV27 and TRBJ2-1, with TRBD2 matching over 10 bases. The CDR3 sequence is 14 residues long. Germline V gene lookup returns CDR1 MNHEY and CDR2 SMNVEV (reference sequence). V was pared by 10 bases and J by 8 bases, with 11 bases of the junction left unmatched. The CDR3 DNA reads TGTGCCACCTCAGCGGGGGGGTACAAGGATGAGCAGTTCTTC. Its protein is CATSAGGYKDEQFF.

This clone occurred once. The chain combines TRBV14 with TRBJ1-2; no clear D. Per germline, CDR1 SGHDN and CDR2 FVKESK. V gave up 4 bases and J gave up 7 bases, with 25 bases separating them. The CDR3 is made up of 17 amino acids. The DNA for the CDR3 is TGTGCCAGCAGCCGTTTCCGGTTGGAGGTGCTATGGTCTGGCTACACCTTC. Translation gives CASSRFRLEVLWSGYTF.

The chain is built from TRBV10-3 and TRBJ1-4, with 10 bases identical to TRBD1. V was clipped by 6 bases and J by 5 bases; unmatched bases: 12. CDR3 length equals 17 residues. The germline V gene encodes CDR1 ENHRY and CDR2 SYGVKD. The CDR3 sequence is CAIRMGQGTGDNEKLFF. CDR3 sequence (DNA): TGTGCCATCAGGATGGGACAGGGGACAGGGGACAATGAAAAACTGTTTTTT.

This chain links TRBV7-2 with TRBJ1-6; D is unresolved. Between the trimmed V and J ends, which lost 4 bases and 14 bases, there was a span of 15 bases. The CDR3 has 13 residues. Germline CDR1 SGHTA, CDR2 FQGNSA. In nucleotides, the CDR3 is TGTGCCAGCAGCTCGGCGGCCCAAGCGACCCTCCACTTT. It specifies CASSSAAQATLHF.

The chain links TRBV29-1 to TRBJ1-1, with 12 bases lining up with TRBD1. Germline assignment: CDR1 SQVTM and CDR2 ANQGSEA. Trimming took 4 bases from V and 7 from J; bases not matched to a gene: 4. This CDR3 is 13 amino acids long. The CDR3 spells CSVAGQGANEAFF. The CDR3 DNA sequence: TGCAGCGTTGCGGGACAGGGGGCTAATGAAGCTTTCTTT.

This clone is a singleton in its sample. The chain is built from TRBV7-9 and TRBJ1-1; D gene unclear. The V end was cut by 4 bases, the J end by 0 bases, with 9 bases between. CDR3 size: 14 residues. Germline lookup yields CDR1 SEHNR and CDR2 FQNEAQ (reference sequence). In nucleotides, the CDR3 is TGTGCCAGCAGCTATGGAGGAGTGAACACTGAAGCTTTCTTT. Translated: CASSYGGVNTEAFF.

The genes are TRBV19 and TRBJ2-7, with TRBD1 matching over 8 bases. The CDR3 runs to 14 residues. Looked up from germline, CDR1 is LNHDA and CDR2 is SQIVND (reference sequence). J gave up 9 bases and V 3 bases, and 10 bases lay outside the gene matches. CDR3 DNA: TGTGCCAGTAGTATCGGGGACAGGCGGATCGGGCAGTACTTC. Translation gives CASSIGDRRIGQYF.

The chain carries TRBV5-1 and TRBJ2-3; 14 nucleotides line up with TRBD2. CDR3 length: 15 amino acids. V gave up 4 bases and J gave up 5 bases; unmatched junction bases: 3. The germline V gene has CDR1 SGHRS and CDR2 YFSETQ. The CDR3 sequence: CASSPGLAGVDTQYF. The CDR3 nucleotides are TGCGCCAGCAGCCCGGGACTAGCGGGAGTAGATACGCAGTATTTT.

The V gene is TRBV5-5, the J gene TRBJ1-1; D unclear. V lost 2 bases and J 6 bases, leaving 14 bases between the germline ends. CDR3 length: 14 amino acids. CDR1 is SGHKS and CDR2 is YYEKEE in the germline V gene (reference sequence). In DNA, the CDR3 is TGTGCCAGCAGCTTCAACAGTCGACAAGCTGAAGCTTTCTTT. This translates into CASSFNSRQAEAFF.